A single sample is the source of the 25 T cell receptor beta chains below, sequenced in a study of blood T cell repertoires in COVID-19. Libraries were prepared by immunoSEQ multiplex PCR; TCRdb keeps only in-frame clonotypes and omits some of them. The sample has approximately 300,000 clones, around 89% seen once. Sequencing was done on a sample of peripheral blood. The source of these receptors is a man aged 40-50 years with acute or convalescent COVID-19.

CDR3 protein: CASSPLGRNTDTQYF. The CDR3 region has the DNA TGCGCCAGCAGCCCTCTGGGGAGGAACACAGATACGCAGTATTTT. This rearrangement joins TRBV5-1 to TRBJ2-3, with a tentative D call TRBD2 (6 bases). The V end lost 4 bases, the J end lost 2 bases, and 14 bases lay between the germline ends. Germline CDR1 and CDR2: SGHRS and YFSETQ. This CDR3 has 15 amino acids.

The chain links TRBV3-1 (or the pseudogene TRBV3-2) to TRBJ1-2; tentative D call: TRBD1 (5 bases). Germline lookup yields CDR1 LGHDT and CDR2 YNNKEL (reference sequence). CDR3 size: 15 residues. V was shortened by 5 bases and J by 0 bases, with 13 bases between the two germline ends. The CDR3 sequence is CASSDLRESNYGYTF. The CDR3 bases are TGTGCCAGCAGCGACCTCAGGGAATCTAACTATGGCTACACCTTC.

With respect to this clone: Additional DNA sequences in this sample encode the identical CDR3. This chain uses TRBV12-3 or TRBV12-4 with TRBJ1-2; TRBD1 matches at 9 bases. This CDR3 comprises 13 residues. Germline trimming cut 7 bases from V and 4 bases from J; bases unmatched to any gene: 4. CDR3 protein: CASTLTGGYGYTF. The CDR3 DNA reads as TGTGCCAGCACCCTGACAGGGGGCTATGGCTACACCTTC.

This sequence joins TRBV3-1 (or the pseudogene TRBV3-2) and TRBJ1-3; no firm D call. The CDR3 consists of 13 residues. The V gene lost 4 bases and the J gene lost 4 bases, with 8 bases spanning the gap. Per the germline V gene, CDR1 is LGHDT and CDR2 is YNNKEL (reference sequence). CDR3 coding DNA: TGTGCCAGCAGCCCCGCCACAGGAAACACCATATATTTT. It encodes CASSPATGNTIYF.

This clone was counted between two and nine times. The V call is TRBV19, the J call TRBJ1-2; 7 nucleotides agree with TRBD1. From germline, CDR1 is LNHDA and CDR2 SQIVND (reference sequence). The junction had 4 bases not matched to a gene; V was cut back by 4 bases and J by 5 bases. There are 13 residues in the CDR3. Here the CDR3 DNA reads TGTGCCAGTAGTAGGGGACAGAATTATGGCTACACCTTC. Translation gives CASSRGQNYGYTF.

The CDR3 loop reads CASSSLFEETVYGYTF. CDR3 in DNA: TGTGCCAGCAGCTCGCTTTTTGAAGAGACAGTCTATGGCTACACCTTC. This chain connects TRBV5-6 to TRBJ1-2; the D gene is possibly TRBD1 (5 bases). Trimming took 3 bases from V and 4 from J, leaving 19 bases between them. CDR3 length: 16 amino acids. The germline V gene encodes CDR1 SGHDT and CDR2 YYEEEE.

The chain uses TRBV3-1 (or the pseudogene TRBV3-2) and TRBJ2-2, with D possibly TRBD1 on 6 matching bases. CDR3 length equals 13 residues. Germline CDR1 LGHDT, CDR2 YNNKEL (reference sequence). Trimming took off 4 bases at V and 6 bases at J, with 9 bases between the two ends. CDR3 DNA sequence: TGTGCCAGCAGCCTGTGGGGGCCCGGGGAGCTGTTTTTT. This codes for CASSLWGPGELFF.

The rearrangement uses TRBV9 and TRBJ2-3; the match to TRBD2 covers 10 bases. This CDR3 is built from 16 residues. V gave up 1 base and J gave up 2 bases; unmatched junction bases: 4. Germline-derived CDR1 and CDR2 are SGDLS and YYNGEE. CDR3 bases: TGTGCCAGCAGCGTATCAAGCGGGGGGGCCACAGATACGCAGTATTTT. It encodes CASSVSSGGATDTQYF.

The V and J genes are TRBV5-1 and TRBJ2-3; possible D gene TRBD2, 6 bases. This CDR3 contains 14 residues. Germline values: CDR1 SGHRS, CDR2 YFSETQ. The V end was cut by 4 bases, the J end by 2 bases, with 11 bases between. CDR3 DNA sequence: TGCGCCAGCAGCCCCGGGACTCCCACAGATACGCAGTATTTT. It encodes CASSPGTPTDTQYF.

The chain links TRBV5-3 to TRBJ2-2; TRBD1 matches 8 bases. TRBV5-3 is given ORF status, its function remaining uncertain. This CDR3 has 16 amino acids. The J segment lost 3 bases and the V segment lost 4 bases, leaving 8 bases of the junction unmatched. The CDR3 DNA follows: TGTGCCAGAAGCGACCCGGACAGGGTGGACACCGGGGAGCTGTTTTTT. It encodes CARSDPDRVDTGELFF.

CDR3 sequence: CASSATGGRQPQHF. The CDR3 DNA reads TGTGCCAGCAGCGCGACAGGGGGGAGGCAGCCCCAGCATTTT. This chain joins TRBV9 and TRBJ1-5; 9 positions match TRBD1. Germline lookup yields CDR1 SGDLS and CDR2 YYNGEE. The V and J ends lost 3 bases and 7 bases, in that order; junction bases with no gene match: 5. The CDR3 spans 14 residues. The variable domain in full, with the rest retrieved from reference TRBV9 and TRBJ1-5, is DSGVTQTPKHLITATGQRVTLRCSPRSGDLSVYWYQQSLDQGLQFLIQYYNGEERAKGNILERFSAQQFPDLHSELNLSSLELGDSALYFCASSATGGRQPQHFGDGTRLSIL.

The rearrangement uses TRBV5-1 and TRBJ1-1; the match to TRBD1 covers 7 bases. The V gene's germline CDR1 is SGHRS and CDR2 YFSETQ. V gave up 5 bases and J gave up 4 bases; unmatched junction bases: 8. There are 14 residues in the CDR3. CDR3: CASSFDRVGTEAFF. CDR3 coding DNA: TGCGCCAGCAGTTTCGACAGGGTAGGCACTGAAGCTTTCTTT.

The CDR3 DNA is TGCGCCAGCAGCTTGGCACAGGATCAGCCCCAGCATTTT. Translated: CASSLAQDQPQHF. This chain links TRBV5-1 with TRBJ1-5; D may be TRBD1 (5 bases). The germline V gene encodes CDR1 SGHRS and CDR2 YFSETQ. The V end lost 0 bases, the J end lost 5 bases, and 6 bases lay between the germline ends. This CDR3 spans 13 amino acids.

The table lists this clone with a count of one. The V and J genes are TRBV7-2 and TRBJ1-1; 8 bases agree with TRBD1. The CDR3 sequence is 15 residues long. Per germline, CDR1 SGHTA and CDR2 FQGNSA. Trimming took 5 bases from V and 0 from J; bases not matched to a gene: 5. The CDR3 DNA follows: TGTGCCAGCAGCCCCCGGACAGGGATGAACACTGAAGCTTTCTTT. Its protein product is CASSPRTGMNTEAFF. Complete variable domain (other parts from reference TRBV7-2 and TRBJ1-1): GAGVSQSPSNKVTEKGKDVELRCDPISGHTALYWYRQSLGQGLEFLIYFQGNSAPDKSGLPSDRFSAERTGGSVSTLTIQRTQQEDSAVYLCASSPRTGMNTEAFFGQGTRLTVV.

The chain has TRBV5-6 and TRBJ1-5, with D tentatively TRBD1 (6 bases). This CDR3 is built from 16 residues. Germline V lookup: CDR1 SGHDT, CDR2 YYEEEE. The V and J ends lost 3 bases and 4 bases respectively, with 17 bases between them. The CDR3 DNA reads TGTGCCAGCAGCTCTTTGAATCTCGACAGGAATCAGCCCCAGCATTTT. This translates into CASSSLNLDRNQPQHF.

The chain carries TRBV12-3 or TRBV12-4 and TRBJ1-1; D is unclear. This CDR3 is built from 13 residues. V lost 2 bases to trimming and J lost 1 base, with 5 bases between them. DNA for the CDR3: TGTGCCAGCAGTTTACAACAGAACACTGAAGCTTTCTTT. It yields the protein CASSLQQNTEAFF.

The V call is TRBV11-2, the J call TRBJ2-1; D unclear. Trimming removed 0 bases at V and 0 bases at J, with 6 bases between. The CDR3 has 15 residues. Germline V gives CDR1 SGHAT, CDR2 FQNNGV. In DNA, the CDR3 is TGTGCCAGCAGCTTAGACTTCAGCTCCTACAATGAGCAGTTCTTC. Its protein product is CASSLDFSSYNEQFF.

This sequence joins TRBV2 and TRBJ1-1; 11 nucleotides line up with TRBD1. The CDR3 runs to 13 residues. The junction had 2 bases not matched to a gene; V was cut back by 7 bases and J by 4 bases. CDR1 is SNHLY and CDR2 is FYNNEI in the germline V gene. The CDR3 DNA reads TGTGCCAGCACGGACAGGGGGCTCACTGAAGCTTTCTTT. Protein sequence: CASTDRGLTEAFF.

The chain joins TRBV5-1 to TRBJ1-1, with 7 bases that match TRBD1. The CDR3 consists of 15 residues. Trimming cost V 2 bases and J 10 bases; bases outside gene matches: 14. Germline V gene data show CDR1 as SGHRS and CDR2 as YFSETQ. The CDR3 bases are TGCGCCAGCAGCTTCGGTCCCGGGACAGAAGCAGGAGCTTTCTTT. Residues: CASSFGPGTEAGAFF.

V and J are TRBV11-3 and TRBJ2-1; D gene uncertain. With 1 base removed from V and 9 bases from J, the gap between germline ends came to 13 bases. CDR3 length equals 14 residues. Looked up from germline, CDR1 is SGHNT and CDR2 is YENEEA. Here the CDR3 reads CASSLGVWSGEQFF. DNA for the CDR3: TGTGCCAGCAGCTTAGGAGTGTGGTCGGGTGAGCAGTTCTTC.

The V and J genes are TRBV7-2 and TRBJ1-1, with D tentatively TRBD1 (5 bases). The V gene's germline CDR1 is SGHTA and CDR2 FQGNSA. V lost 3 bases, J lost 1 base, and 15 bases lay in between. This CDR3 region has 16 residues. CDR3 nucleotide sequence: TGTGCCAGCAGCTTTACAATAGGGGTTGGGAACACTGAAGCTTTCTTT. This gives the protein CASSFTIGVGNTEAFF.

V and J are TRBV2 and TRBJ1-1, with TRBD1 identical over 7 bases. The length of the CDR3 is 14 residues. The junction had 6 bases not matched to a gene; V was cut back by 4 bases and J by 4 bases. CDR1 is SNHLY and CDR2 is FYNNEI in the germline V gene. This chain's CDR3 is CASSGQGRSTEAFF. CDR3 in DNA: TGTGCCAGCAGTGGACAGGGAAGGTCCACTGAAGCTTTCTTT.

CDR3 bases: TGCAGTGCTAGTGATTCGAGGGCTGGGGAGCTGTTTTTT. It encodes CSASDSRAGELFF. The chain recombines TRBV20-1 with TRBJ2-2; a weak D match, TRBD2 (5 bases). Germline assignment: CDR1 DFQATT and CDR2 SNEGSKA (reference sequence). The V and J ends lost 3 bases and 8 bases respectively, with 13 bases between them. This CDR3 comprises 13 residues.

The chain recombines TRBV20-1 with TRBJ1-4; 9 nucleotides match TRBD1. CDR3 length: 16 amino acids. The J segment lost 2 bases and the V segment lost 3 bases, leaving 7 bases of the junction unmatched. CDR1 and CDR2 (germline): DFQATT, SNEGSKA (reference sequence). CDR3 sequence reads: CSASTGGWITNEKLFF. DNA for the CDR3: TGCAGTGCTAGTACAGGGGGCTGGATCACTAATGAAAAACTGTTTTTT.

The chain has TRBV18 and TRBJ2-7; D remains ambiguous. CDR1 is KGHSH, CDR2 LQKENI, per germline. The CDR3 is made up of 13 amino acids. V lost 2 bases to trimming and J lost 6 bases, with 11 bases between them. DNA for the CDR3: TGTGCCAGCTCACCAAGAAACAGCCTCGAGCAGTACTTC. Translation gives CASSPRNSLEQYF.